Listed here are 5 T cell receptor beta chains from one sample, sequenced in a study of T cells in Graves' hyperthyroidism and ophthalmopathy. It was RNA transcripts that yielded the amplified TCR beta CDR3 regions. The TCR CDR3 was amplified in a first-round RT-PCR using the HTBI primer set. TCRdb recomputed calls from the multiplex PCR reads with MiXCR, one row per CDR3 protein. The repertoire holds 400,000 or so distinct CDR3 sequences, with roughly 15% as singletons. What was sequenced was blood. These receptors were obtained from a woman in her sixties with Graves' ophthalmopathy.

This clonotype appeared many times. The genes are TRBV28 and TRBJ2-5, with TRBD1 matching 7 bases. V shed 8 bases and J 2 bases; nucleotides not matched to a gene: 5. Per the germline V gene, CDR1 is MDHEN and CDR2 is SYDVKM. The CDR3 contains 13 residues. Here the CDR3 reads CASAGTEQETQYF. The CDR3 DNA reads as TGTGCCAGCGCCGGGACAGAACAAGAGACCCAGTACTTC. Full variable domain (remainder filled in from reference TRBV28 and TRBJ2-5): DVKVTQSSRYLVKRTGEKVFLECVQDMDHENMFWYRQDPGLGLRLIYFSYDVKMKEKGDIPEGYSVSREKKERFSLILESASTNQTSMYLCASAGTEQETQYFGPGTRLLVL.

This clonotype was seen ten or more times. The V call is TRBV20-1, the J call TRBJ2-1, with 11 bases lining up with TRBD2. The junction had 7 bases not matched to a gene; V was cut back by 5 bases and J by 7 bases. Looked up from germline, CDR1 is DFQATT and CDR2 is SNEGSKA (reference sequence). The CDR3 extends over 14 amino acids. For the CDR3, the DNA is TGCAGTGCTGGTCTTAGCGGGAGGGTAAATGAGCAGTTCTTC. Translated: CSAGLSGRVNEQFF.

This clonotype was counted between two and nine times. The chain is built from TRBV9 and TRBJ2-7; D gene unclear. Trimming removed 7 bases from V and 4 bases from J, with 21 bases in between. Germline values: CDR1 SGDLS, CDR2 YYNGEE. This CDR3 is 15 amino acids long. CDR3 in DNA: TGTGCCAGCGGCGCGAACCCAAGTGGGATGTACGAGCAGTACTTC. It yields the protein CASGANPSGMYEQYF.

This clonotype has a single count. The chain joins TRBV24-1 to TRBJ2-3; 7 bases fit TRBD2. Germline V gene data show CDR1 as KGHDR and CDR2 as SFDVKD. The ends lost 4 bases at V and 5 bases at J; junction bases unmatched: 11. The CDR3 runs 16 residues. This chain's CDR3 is CATSDLRAGVKDTQYF. The CDR3 region has the DNA TGTGCCACCAGTGACCTTCGGGCGGGAGTAAAAGATACGCAGTATTTT.

This clonotype was recorded at least ten times. This rearrangement joins TRBV11-2 to TRBJ2-2; perhaps D is TRBD1 or TRBD2 (5 bases each). This CDR3 has 13 residues. The V end lost 11 bases, the J end lost 5 bases, and 15 bases lay between the germline ends. Germline CDR1 is SGHAT and CDR2 is FQNNGV. DNA of the CDR3: TGTGCCGGCGGACTGGGGCGGACCGGGGAGCTGTTTTTT. This gives the protein CAGGLGRTGELFF.